This T cell receptor (beta chain) was sequenced during a study of early T cells in non-severe SARS-CoV-2 infection. This clonotype showed up many times. The CDR3 loop spans 15 amino acids. Trimming removed 0 bases from V and 4 bases from J, with 11 bases in between. Germline CDR1 is SGHRS and CDR2 is YFSETQ. MiXCR, applied by TCRdb to the 5' RACE reads, yields one record per CDR3 protein. The sample comprises 65,000 to 75,000 distinct CDR3 sequences, under 15% of which are singletons, and about 5% rests with the top ten. V is TRBV5-1 and J is TRBJ2-1, with unresolved D. The TCR originated in an adult who was a healthcare worker with PCR-confirmed SARS-CoV-2 infection or an uninfected control (not recorded which). The material sequenced was whole blood. The CDR3, as DNA: TGCGCCAGCAGCTTGGTGACTGGAATGTACAATGAGCAGTTCTTC. It encodes CASSLVTGMYNEQFF.